This TCR beta chain was identified during a study of blood T cell repertoires in COVID-19 (dated by TCRdb to the early 2020s). As for the study more broadly: Samples covering the acute and convalescent phases of COVID-19 were provided by collaborators in the United States, Italy and Spain. The material from the prospective study consisted of cDNA or gDNA derived from T cells, B-cell-depleted T cells, or PBMCs. Deeply sampled blood TCRbeta repertoires from subjects exposed to, actively infected with, or recovered from COVID-19 were included in the dataset. The repertoires were released in a freely available public database intended as a resource for research on the immune response to SARS-CoV-2. The samples were drawn from two sources: the first 160 participants of the ongoing ImmuneRACE study, and 1,200 or so subjects contributed by 6 global collaborators. A de-identified subject ID, COVID-19 status, age in years and sex were almost always included in the sample metadata. Where available, HLA class I and class II types were obtained from metadata supplied by the sample provider rather than from assay-based typing. What the work shows at the level of the full study, not this receptor alone: The quantity of clinical and demographic metadata differed by source and by participant and was supplied without curation.

A note on this clone: Its antigen remains unidentified. No base-level quality is on record; no much larger clone is a single base apart.

The immunoSEQ Assay, a bias-controlled multiplex PCR, was used to amplify TCRbeta CDR3 regions from genomic DNA. Per the source publication's procedure: The number of nucleated cells in each sample was estimated from the amplification of reference gene primers within the assay. To quantify the absolute abundance of each unique TCRbeta CDR3 rearrangement, sequence reads were collapsed and filtered. For each sample, productive Simpson clonality was calculated as the square root of Simpson's diversity index over productive rearrangements. Drawn from immuneACCESS, this table holds only the in-frame rearrangements with V and J called that TCRdb kept. Clones are partly lost; checked studies trace under half to an unresolved V gene and leave the rest unexplained. From that table come the V and J calls and clone size; the DNA was used to work out D and trimming. The sample table contains about 130,000 clones; only one count was recorded for around 86% of them. The top ten clones comprise roughly 30% of the sample.

The CDR3 runs 13 amino acids, cysteine and phenylalanine included. Just the 39-base CDR3 DNA is kept, in frame starting at base 1. V lost 3 bases and J lost 8 bases; the stretch between them is 13 bases long. The germline V gene (reference sequence) supplies CDR1 LNHNV and CDR2 YYDKDF. Whole blood was collected in K2EDTA tubes by collaborating institutions according to the institutions' own protocols. For TCRbeta analysis, collaborator samples were shipped as frozen whole blood, as isolated PBMCs, or as DNA extracted from either sample type. The sequence is built from TRBV15 and TRBJ1-2; matching of 5 bases hints at TRBD1 as the D gene. The clonotype was recovered from a woman of 80 years or more with acute or convalescent COVID-19. Sequencing was carried out using peripheral blood. The bases are TGTGCCACCAGCAGCGCCGCTAGGGGCGGCTACACCTTC. It translates to CATSSAARGGYTF.